These T cell receptor beta chains were read from a single sample in a study of shared clonotypes between healthy human individuals. The data were produced by immunoSEQ multiplex PCR, yet TCRdb's version contains in-frame clones alone and is incomplete. The table has about 2.1 million clones, 80% to 95% seen once. What was sequenced was naive CD8+ T cells from PBMCs. These receptors originate from a young man in good health. Some clones in this sample may be carry-over from other donors' samples. Each CDR3 is given with its conserved first and last residue. A D gene is named only where the DNA matches it firmly. A row's size may be missing; if present it is once, few, many or a size class.

>TRBJ2-5|TRBV9|-|TRBD1
TGTGCCAGCAGACCGGACAGGGAGGACGAGACCCAGTACTTC
CASRPDREDETQYF
>TRBJ1-2|TRBV19|-|-
TGTGCCAGTAGTCCTGGCAGGGCCCTTAACTATGGCTACACCTTC
CASSPGRALNYGYTF
>TRBJ2-7|TRBV7-8|-|-
TGTGCCAGCAGCTTAGAGACAGTCTTCGCATACGAGCAGTACTTC
CASSLETVFAYEQYF
>TRBJ1-1|TRBV6-6|once|-
TGTGCCAGCAGTTACTCATCTGAAGCTTTCTTT
CASSYSSEAFF
>TRBJ1-1|TRBV5-1|once|TRBD1
TGCGCCAGCAGCTTGGGACAGGGGGCGTTTGAAACTGAAGCTTTCTTT
CASSLGQGAFETEAFF
>TRBJ1-5|TRBV5-8|-|TRBD1
TGTGCCAGCAGCTTGTTTATGACAGGGAAACGGCCCCAGCATTTT
CASSLFMTGKRPQHF
>TRBJ2-7|TRBV11-2|-|-
TGTGCCAGCAGCTTTGGGCGTAGGGCCTACGAGCAGTACTTC
CASSFGRRAYEQYF
>TRBJ1-1|TRBV18|-|-
TGTGCCAGCTCACCAAGGAGAGGGAACACTGAAGCTTTCTTT
CASSPRRGNTEAFF
>TRBJ1-1|TRBV28|-|-
TGTGCCAGCACCGCCTCCCCTTGGGTAGGTATGAACACTGAAGCTTTCTTT
CASTASPWVGMNTEAFF
>TRBJ2-1|TRBV7-9|-|TRBD2
TGTGCCAGCAGCTGGAGCGGGAGGGCCAAGCATGAGCAGTTCTTC
CASSWSGRAKHEQFF
>TRBJ2-1|TRBV13|-|TRBD2
TGTGCCAGCAGCTTAGTTGGGACTAGCGGAGAATACAATGAGCAGTTCTTC
CASSLVGTSGEYNEQFF
>TRBJ2-1|TRBV5-6|-|TRBD1
TGTGCCAGCAGCTCCTCCCCGGGGACAGGGCTATACAATGAGCAGTTCTTC
CASSSSPGTGLYNEQFF
>TRBJ2-1|TRBV4-2|-|TRBD1
TGTGCCAGCAGCTCTACAGGGGGCTCCTACAATGAGCAGTTCTTC
CASSSTGGSYNEQFF
>TRBJ2-7|TRBV29-1|-|-
TGCAGCGTTGTTGTGGTCCGGACCCCCTACGAGCAGTACTTC
CSVVVVRTPYEQYF
>TRBJ1-2|TRBV23-1|-|-
TGCGCCAGCAGTCAATCTCCGGGACACTGCGACTATGGCTACACCTTC
CASSQSPGHCDYGYTF
>TRBJ2-7|TRBV7-9|-|-
TGTGCCAGCAGCTCACAGTACTACGAGCAGTACTTC
CASSSQYYEQYF
>TRBJ2-3|TRBV9|-|-
TGTGCCAGCAGCGTAGAGGGCTTTGGCACAGATACGCAGTATTTT
CASSVEGFGTDTQYF
>TRBJ2-6|TRBV14|once|-
TGTGCCAGCAGCACCTCCGCAGGGCCCCTCTCTGGGGCCAACGTCCTGACTTTC
CASSTSAGPLSGANVLTF
>TRBJ2-1|TRBV5-1|-|-
TGCGCCAGCAGCTTGGGTAGAATCTGGGATGAGCAGTTCTTC
CASSLGRIWDEQFF
>TRBJ1-6|TRBV27|-|-
TGTGCCAGTGGACTCCGGGATCTCCGAGTGGCCCTCCACTTT
CASGLRDLRVALHF
>TRBJ2-7|TRBV28|-|-
TGTGCCAGCAGTCCCACCACCACAGGGAATTCCTACGAGCAGTACTTC
CASSPTTTGNSYEQYF
>TRBJ2-1|TRBV9|-|TRBD2
TGTGCCAGCAGCGTAAGCCCCAGCGGGATATACAATGAGCAGTTCTTC
CASSVSPSGIYNEQFF
>TRBJ2-7|TRBV27|-|-
TGTGCCAGCAGTTTTGGACAAAATTACGAGCAGTACTTC
CASSFGQNYEQYF
>TRBJ1-2|TRBV27|-|-
TGTGCCAGCACCTTTTCGACGGGGGAGAGGGCCGGGCCCTACACCTTC
CASTFSTGERAGPYTF
>TRBJ2-1|TRBV7-8|-|-
TGTGCCAGCAGCCTAATCCGACGGGCAAGTTCCTACAATGAGCAGTTCTTC
CASSLIRRASSYNEQFF
>TRBJ1-1|TRBV28|-|-
TGTGCCAGCAGTTTATCTGCCAGACAACTTATTTCTGAAGCTTTCTTT
CASSLSARQLISEAFF
>TRBJ1-2|TRBV7-2|-|-
TGTGCCAGCAGCATCACGGCGGGGGCCTCTGGCTACACCTTC
CASSITAGASGYTF
>TRBJ2-7|TRBV29-1|-|-
TGCAGCGTTGCACAGGGCGCCTACGAGCAGTACTTC
CSVAQGAYEQYF
>TRBJ2-7|TRBV6-5|-|TRBD1
TGTGCCAGCAGTTACCAGGGGGTGAGAGAGCAGTACTTC
CASSYQGVREQYF